The rows below give T cell receptor beta chains drawn from one sample of a study of T-cell reconstitution after alpha-beta-depleted transplantation in children. TCRdb called the PCR reads again in MiXCR, with one record for every CDR3 protein. The sample includes about 610,000 distinct CDR3 sequences, over 9.5% of them seen just once. The sample in question was PBMCs from the stem cell graft donor, obtained from the stem cell graft. Every receptor here comes from a human donor who donated a stem cell graft to a child with acute myeloid leukemia. Both conserved end residues are part of each CDR3. D genes are given only for firm matches. Clone size is not always given. Where it is, it says once, few, many or a class for expanded clones.

j_gene	v_gene	abundance	d_gene	CDR3nt	CDR3aa
TRBJ2-3	TRBV29-1	many	TRBD2	TGCAGCGTTGAAGGTCAGACTAGCGGTCGCACAGATACGCAGTATTTT	CSVEGQTSGRTDTQYF
TRBJ1-6	TRBV21-1	few	.	TGTGCCAGCAGCAAATCCAAGGACAGGGGGCGGTTCGGGGATTCACCCCTCCACTTT	CASSKSKDRGRFGDSPLHF
TRBJ2-2	TRBV7-9	.	TRBD2	TGTGCCAGCAGCCCCCGACTAGCGGGGAACACCGGGGAGCTGTTTTTT	CASSPRLAGNTGELFF
TRBJ1-1	TRBV10-3	.	TRBD1	TGTGCCATCAGGAAACAGGGGGGGGACACTGAAGCTTTCTTT	CAIRKQGGDTEAFF
TRBJ1-5	TRBV30	.	TRBD1	TGTGCCTGGACGGACAGGGTCAATCAGCCCCAGCATTTT	CAWTDRVNQPQHF
TRBJ2-1	TRBV12-3/TRBV12-4	many	TRBD2	TGTGCCAGCAGTTTTTGGGGGACTAGCGGGAGGGCGAATGAGCAGTTCTTC	CASSFWGTSGRANEQFF
TRBJ1-1	TRBV5-1	many	.	TGCGCCAGCAGTCCAGACGGGTTGAACACTGAAGCTTTCTTT	CASSPDGLNTEAFF
TRBJ2-1	TRBV29-1	many	TRBD2	TGCAGCGTCGTAGCGGGAGACCTTAATGAGCAGTTCTTC	CSVVAGDLNEQFF
TRBJ2-1	TRBV11-3	.	TRBD2	TGTGCCAGCCGCGGGAGGGCCAAGGATGAGCAGTTCTTC	CASRGRAKDEQFF
TRBJ2-1	TRBV4-3	many	.	TGCGCCAGCAGCCAAGTTCGCATATCCTACAATGAGCAGTTCTTC	CASSQVRISYNEQFF
TRBJ2-3	TRBV12-3/TRBV12-4	many	.	TGTGCCAGCAGTTCAAAACCGGGGACAGATACGCAGTATTTT	CASSSKPGTDTQYF
TRBJ2-7	TRBV6-2/TRBV6-3	.	TRBD1	TGTGCCAGCAGTTATTATTACTCCGGGACAGGGAACCAACGGGGCGAGCAGTACTTC	CASSYYYSGTGNQRGEQYF
TRBJ1-3	TRBV30	few	.	TGTGCCTGTGTGTTGAACACCATATATTTT	CACVLNTIYF
TRBJ2-1	TRBV4-3	few	TRBD2	TGCGCCAGCAGCCAAGAAGGGGTAGCGGGAGGTTACAATGAGCAGTTCTTC	CASSQEGVAGGYNEQFF
TRBJ2-5	TRBV6-5	.	TRBD2	TGTGCCAGCAGTTACTCTGCGGGAGGGCCTGAGACCCAGTACTTC	CASSYSAGGPETQYF
TRBJ2-1	TRBV12-3/TRBV12-4	few	.	TGTGCCAGCAGTTTACAGGGGCGCCTAGCCAACAATGAGCAGTTCTTC	CASSLQGRLANNEQFF
TRBJ2-5	TRBV7-9	.	.	TGTGCCAGCAGCGATTTAAGTTTGGAGACCCAGTACTTC	CASSDLSLETQYF
TRBJ1-3	TRBV29-1	.	TRBD1	TGCAGCGTGGGACAGGGGAACACCATATATTTT	CSVGQGNTIYF
TRBJ2-3	TRBV27	many	.	TGTGCCAGCACTAAGCGGTGGGGAACCGATACGCAGTATTTT	CASTKRWGTDTQYF
TRBJ2-1	TRBV20-1	many	TRBD2	TGCAGTGCTAGATACAGCGGGGGGTACAATGAGCAGTTCTTC	CSARYSGGYNEQFF
TRBJ2-7	TRBV7-9	few	.	TGTGCCAGCAGAATACAGGGTTTCTACGAGCAGTACTTC	CASRIQGFYEQYF
TRBJ2-1	TRBV6-1	many	.	TGTGCCAGCAGCCCCTCTGACCGAAGCAATGAGCAGTTCTTC	CASSPSDRSNEQFF
TRBJ1-5	TRBV15	few	TRBD1	TGTGCCACCAGCAGAGGGACAGGGGTTCGCAATCAGCCCCAGCATTTT	CATSRGTGVRNQPQHF
TRBJ1-5	TRBV20-1	.	.	TGCAGTGCTAGAGTCTGGGAGGGAAACAATCAGCCCCAGCATTTT	CSARVWEGNNQPQHF
TRBJ2-5	TRBV3-1	few	.	TGTGCCAGCAGCCAAATCTCCGGGACCACCCAAGAGACCCAGTACTTC	CASSQISGTTQETQYF
TRBJ2-2	TRBV7-3	once	.	TGTGCCAGCAGCTTAATGTTAGCGGTCGCGAACACCGGGGAGCTGTTTTTT	CASSLMLAVANTGELFF
TRBJ2-4	TRBV4-1	.	.	TGCGCCAGCAGCCCCCCTCTCCGAAGCATTCAGTACTTC	CASSPPLRSIQYF
TRBJ2-7	TRBV7-9	many	TRBD2	TGTGCCAGCAGCTTGGGGCTAGCGGGTCTCCAGCAGTACTTC	CASSLGLAGLQQYF
TRBJ2-3	TRBV12-3/TRBV12-4	many	.	TGTGCCAGCAGTTTAGGAGAGGCGCAGTATTTT	CASSLGEAQYF
TRBJ2-7	TRBV25-1	few	TRBD1	TGTGCCAGCAGTGGACGTGGACAGGGGTTTTCCTACGAGCAGTACTTC	CASSGRGQGFSYEQYF
TRBJ2-7	TRBV5-1	many	.	TGCGCCAGCAGCCTGCAGGGTTTCCAGGAGCAGTACTTC	CASSLQGFQEQYF
TRBJ2-7	TRBV9	few	TRBD1	TGTGCCAGCAGCACCCGGACAGGGACCGACGAGCAGTACTTC	CASSTRTGTDEQYF
TRBJ2-1	TRBV11-2	few	.	TGTGCCAGCAGCTTAAGGTCACAAGCGGAGAGGGCCTACAATGAGCAGTTCTTC	CASSLRSQAERAYNEQFF
TRBJ2-2	TRBV4-2	many	.	TGTGCCAGCAGCCTGGGGACTGGCGGGGAGCTGTTTTTT	CASSLGTGGELFF
TRBJ1-4	TRBV12-3/TRBV12-4	few	.	TGTGCCAGCACCCCCCACAGTGCCTCGCTCGGTCAACTGTTTTTT	CASTPHSASLGQLFF
TRBJ2-6	TRBV25-1	.	TRBD1	TGTGCCAGCAGTGGTCGGGACAGGGGAGTCTCTGGGGCCAACGTCCTGACTTTC	CASSGRDRGVSGANVLTF
TRBJ2-3	TRBV15	few	.	TGTGCCACCAGCAGAGATCTTCGAAGGGGAAGTGACACAGATACGCAGTATTTT	CATSRDLRRGSDTDTQYF
TRBJ2-5	TRBV12-5	few	TRBD2	TGTGCTAGTGGTTTGGCTGCGGGAGCAGAAGAGACCCAGTACTTC	CASGLAAGAEETQYF
TRBJ2-5	TRBV5-1	few	TRBD2	TGCGCCAGCAGCCTCCTAGCGGGAGCTGAGGAGACCCAGTACTTC	CASSLLAGAEETQYF
TRBJ2-3	TRBV7-8	.	.	TGTGCCAGCAGCCCAGGTGGGGGGACCCTTGCCGATACGCAGTATTTT	CASSPGGGTLADTQYF
TRBJ2-1	TRBV29-1	few	TRBD2	TGCAGCGTTGCAGCGGGAGATGGTAGTGAGCAGTTCTTC	CSVAAGDGSEQFF
TRBJ1-3	TRBV15	many	.	TGTGCCACCAGCAGAGATCCCGGGGGAAACACCATATATTTT	CATSRDPGGNTIYF
TRBJ2-3	TRBV3-1	few	TRBD2	TGTGCCAGCAGCCAGGATATTAGCGGGAGAGGCGCAGATACGCAGTATTTT	CASSQDISGRGADTQYF
TRBJ2-1	TRBV20-1	many	.	TGCAGTGCTAGAGATCTCCCGCAGTTCTTC	CSARDLPQFF
TRBJ1-1	TRBV5-1	few	.	TGCGCCAGCAGCTTTCCGGGGCTAAGCACTGAAGCTTTCTTT	CASSFPGLSTEAFF
TRBJ2-1	TRBV6-1	many	TRBD2	TGTGCCAGCAGTGTAACTAGCGGGAGGGCCCACAATGAGCAGTTCTTC	CASSVTSGRAHNEQFF
TRBJ2-1	TRBV29-1	few	.	TGCAGCGGTAGGAGCCTTACAGTTTCCTACAATGAGCAGTTCTTC	CSGRSLTVSYNEQFF
TRBJ2-3	TRBV4-1	few	TRBD1	TGTGCCAGCAGCCCGGGGCGTAGACAGGGCGCAGATACGCAGTATTTT	CASSPGRRQGADTQYF
TRBJ2-1	TRBV5-1	.	TRBD2	TGCGCCAGCAGCTTTTTGGGGACTAGCGGCTCCTACAATGAGCAGTTCTTC	CASSFLGTSGSYNEQFF
TRBJ2-5	TRBV12-3/TRBV12-4	many	.	TGTGCCAGCAGTTTGATCCCAACCCCCCAAGAGACCCAGTACTTC	CASSLIPTPQETQYF
TRBJ2-5	TRBV10-3	few	TRBD2	TGTGCCATCGGGACTAGCGGCAAAGAGACCCAGTACTTC	CAIGTSGKETQYF
TRBJ1-5	TRBV27	.	.	TGTGCCAGCAGTTTATCGTACGATAGCAATCAGCCCCAGCATTTT	CASSLSYDSNQPQHF
TRBJ2-4	TRBV4-3	.	TRBD2	TGCGCCAGCAGCCCCCGGGGCGGGGGAGAGACGGACATTCAGTACTTC	CASSPRGGGETDIQYF